A selection of T cell receptor beta chains follows, all from one sample in a study of T-cell memory formation after mild COVID-19. MiXCR was run by TCRdb on the 5' RACE reads, yielding one entry per CDR3 protein. Altogether 500,000 to 650,000 distinct CDR3 sequences are present, about 20% being singletons, with the ten largest covering about 8.2%. Specimen: PBMCs or a T cell subset sorted from them (not recorded which). These receptor sequences come from an adult woman who had mild COVID-19 (a few samples of this study predate the infection). Cell type and time point are not known. Both conserved end residues are part of each CDR3. A D gene is named only where the DNA matches it firmly. Size is omitted from some rows. Given values are once, few, many or a class for expanded clones.

>-|TRBJ2-3|TRBV9|few
TGTGCCAGCAGCGTAGAAATGGGTACGCAGTATTTT
CASSVEMGTQYF
>-|TRBJ2-6|TRBV20-1|-
TGCAGTGCTAGCCCACTGCACTCTGGGGCCAACGTCCTGACTTTC
CSASPLHSGANVLTF
>-|TRBJ2-5|TRBV5-5|few
TGTGCCAGCAGCTTCGCAGGGTATGAGACCCAGTACTTC
CASSFAGYETQYF
>-|TRBJ1-5|TRBV30|-
TGTGCCTGGAGTGTACTTGGGGGGGCAAGTCAGCCCCAGCATTTT
CAWSVLGGASQPQHF
>TRBD2|TRBJ2-3|TRBV20-1|once
TGCAGTGCTAGAGATCAAGCGGGGGCCGACACAGATACGCAGTATTTT
CSARDQAGADTDTQYF
>TRBD1|TRBJ2-2|TRBV29-1|few
TGCAGCGGGTTGAAATACGGGACAGGGGTTTCCACCGGGGAGCTGTTTTTT
CSGLKYGTGVSTGELFF
>TRBD1|TRBJ1-5|TRBV9|-
TGTGCCAGCAGCGATGGGACAGCTAGCAATCAGCCCCAGCATTTT
CASSDGTASNQPQHF
>TRBD1|TRBJ2-2|TRBV12-3/TRBV12-4|-
TGTGCCAGCAGTTTGTTGGGACAGATTTCCGGGGAGCTGTTTTTT
CASSLLGQISGELFF
>-|TRBJ2-3|TRBV4-1|many
TGTGCCAGCAGCCCTCGAGGGGATACGCAGTATTTT
CASSPRGDTQYF
>-|TRBJ1-1|TRBV19|-
TGTGCCAGTAGGCCCGGTCGAATCCTGGGGGATTATATGAACACTGAAGCTTTCTTT
CASRPGRILGDYMNTEAFF
>-|TRBJ2-3|TRBV7-8|few
TGTGCCAGCAGCATAGGGGTTAGGGCAGATACGCAGTATTTT
CASSIGVRADTQYF
>-|TRBJ1-2|TRBV2|-
TGTGCCAGCAGCAGGGGACTTAGAAACTATGGCTACACCTTC
CASSRGLRNYGYTF
>TRBD1|TRBJ1-4|TRBV10-3|many
TGTGCCATCAGTCCGGGACAGTCGGAAAAACTGTTTTTT
CAISPGQSEKLFF
>-|TRBJ2-1|TRBV4-2|few
TGTGCCAGCAGCCGAACGCCGGAAAGCTCCTACAATGAGCAGTTCTTC
CASSRTPESSYNEQFF
>-|TRBJ1-4|TRBV5-1|-
TGCGCCAGCAGCTTGGCCGAGGGACAATTAAATGAAAAACTGTTTTTT
CASSLAEGQLNEKLFF
>-|TRBJ2-5|TRBV5-1|-
TGCGCCAGCAGCTTGGCGTTGGGAGACCAAGAGACCCAGTACTTC
CASSLALGDQETQYF
>TRBD1|TRBJ1-2|TRBV30|few
TGTGCCTGGGGCCGGGACAGGGGTAACTATGGCTACACCTTC
CAWGRDRGNYGYTF
>-|TRBJ2-5|TRBV5-1|few
TGCGCCAGCAGCTTGGAGGGAGGAGAAGAGACCCAGTACTTC
CASSLEGGEETQYF
>TRBD2|TRBJ2-3|TRBV7-9|few
TGTGCCAGCAGCTTAGCGGGAGCGGGAAACACAGATACGCAGTATTTT
CASSLAGAGNTDTQYF
>TRBD2|TRBJ2-1|TRBV3-1|few
TGTGCCAGCAGCCAGATCGGCGGGGGGGCCTACAATGAGCAGTTCTTC
CASSQIGGGAYNEQFF
>-|TRBJ2-1|TRBV6-2/TRBV6-3|-
TGTGCCAGCTACGAGAGCTCCTACAATGAGCAGTTCTTC
CASYESSYNEQFF
>-|TRBJ2-4|TRBV3-1|few
TGTGCCAGCAGCCAAGATAGCCGGGGGCCTCAGTACTTC
CASSQDSRGPQYF
>-|TRBJ1-2|TRBV12-3/TRBV12-4|-
TGTGCCAGCAGTTTCCAGGAAGGGGGGGGTGGCTACACCTTC
CASSFQEGGGGYTF
>-|TRBJ2-2|TRBV29-1|-
TGCAGCGTCACAGCGAACACCGGGGAGCTGTTTTTT
CSVTANTGELFF
>-|TRBJ2-3|TRBV27|few
TGTGCCAGCAGTTTATTCGCGCAGGGAGGTTTAGATACGCAGTATTTT
CASSLFAQGGLDTQYF
>TRBD1|TRBJ2-1|TRBV29-1|-
TGCAGCGTTGAGGGGACAGGGGTTTTGTCCTACAATGAGCAGTTCTTC
CSVEGTGVLSYNEQFF
>TRBD1|TRBJ1-1|TRBV25-1|-
TGTGCCAGCAGACAGGGGGCGCTTGTAGCTTTCTTT
CASRQGALVAFF
>TRBD2|TRBJ2-1|TRBV5-4|many
TGTGCCAGCAGCGAAGGAGCTAGCGGGGCGTACAATGAGCAGTTCTTC
CASSEGASGAYNEQFF
>-|TRBJ2-5|TRBV24-1|once
TGTGCCACGAGAATTATGAGCTCAAGAGGGCCGGGAGAGACCCAGTACTTC
CATRIMSSRGPGETQYF
>TRBD1|TRBJ2-6|TRBV7-3|-
TGTGCCAGCAGCTTAAGGGACAGGTTTTACTCTGGGGCCAACGTCCTGACTTTC
CASSLRDRFYSGANVLTF
>-|TRBJ1-5|TRBV19|-
TGTGCCAGTAGTAACCCCCAGGGGAAAGTCAATCAGCCCCAGCATTTT
CASSNPQGKVNQPQHF
>-|TRBJ1-2|TRBV11-1|-
TGTGCCAGCAGCGTCCGGGGATATGGCTACACCTTC
CASSVRGYGYTF
>TRBD2|TRBJ2-2|TRBV6-2/TRBV6-3|-
TGTGCCAGCAGACCGGGACTAGCGGGAGCCGGGGAGCTGTTTTTT
CASRPGLAGAGELFF
>-|TRBJ2-1|TRBV11-2|many
TGTGCCAGCAGCTTAGTCCGGGGCTCCTACAATGAGCAGTTCTTC
CASSLVRGSYNEQFF
>-|TRBJ2-5|TRBV5-4|few
TGTGCCAGCAGCTTACAAGGCGGGACGCACGGGGAGACCCAGTACTTC
CASSLQGGTHGETQYF
>-|TRBJ1-3|TRBV13|-
TGTGCCAGCAGCTTAGGCAGAAACTCTGGAAACACCATATATTTT
CASSLGRNSGNTIYF